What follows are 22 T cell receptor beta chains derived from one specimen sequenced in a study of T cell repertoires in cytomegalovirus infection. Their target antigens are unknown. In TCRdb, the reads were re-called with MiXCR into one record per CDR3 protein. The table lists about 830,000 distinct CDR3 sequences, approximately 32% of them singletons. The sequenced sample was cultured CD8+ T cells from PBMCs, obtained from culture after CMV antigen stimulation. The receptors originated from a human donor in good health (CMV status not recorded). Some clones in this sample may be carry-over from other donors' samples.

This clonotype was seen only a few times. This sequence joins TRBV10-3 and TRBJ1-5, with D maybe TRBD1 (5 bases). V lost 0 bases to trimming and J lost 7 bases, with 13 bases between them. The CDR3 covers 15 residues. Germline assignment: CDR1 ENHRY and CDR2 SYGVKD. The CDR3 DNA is TGTGCCATCAGTGAGTCGGGGGGTGGGTTGCAGCCCCAGCATTTT. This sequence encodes CAISESGGGLQPQHF.

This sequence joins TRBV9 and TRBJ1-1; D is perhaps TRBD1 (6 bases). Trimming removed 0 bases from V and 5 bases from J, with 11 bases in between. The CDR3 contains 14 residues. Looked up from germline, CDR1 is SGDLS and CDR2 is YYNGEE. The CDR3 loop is CASSVGGDNTEAFF. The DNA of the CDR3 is TGTGCCAGCAGCGTAGGAGGGGACAATACTGAAGCTTTCTTT.

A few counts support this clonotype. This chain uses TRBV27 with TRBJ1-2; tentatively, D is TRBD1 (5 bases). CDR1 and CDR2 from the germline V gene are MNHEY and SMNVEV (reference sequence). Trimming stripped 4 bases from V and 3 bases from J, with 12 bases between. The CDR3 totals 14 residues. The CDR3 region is CASSSGPRHYGYTF. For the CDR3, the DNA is TGTGCCAGCAGTTCGGGACCGCGACACTATGGCTACACCTTC.

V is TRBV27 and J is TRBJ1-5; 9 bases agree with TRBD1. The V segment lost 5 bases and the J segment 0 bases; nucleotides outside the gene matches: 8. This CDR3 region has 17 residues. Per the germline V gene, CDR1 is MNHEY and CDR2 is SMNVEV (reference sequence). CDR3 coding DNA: TGTGCCAGCAGTACCGGGACAGGGCCCCTTAGCAATCAGCCCCAGCATTTT. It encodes CASSTGTGPLSNQPQHF.

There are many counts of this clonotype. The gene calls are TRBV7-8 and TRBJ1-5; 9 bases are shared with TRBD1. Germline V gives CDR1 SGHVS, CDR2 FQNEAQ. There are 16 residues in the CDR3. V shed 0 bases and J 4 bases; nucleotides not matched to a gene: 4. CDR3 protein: CASSLAGQGRNQPQHF. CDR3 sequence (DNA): TGTGCCAGCAGCTTAGCGGGACAGGGACGTAATCAGCCCCAGCATTTT.

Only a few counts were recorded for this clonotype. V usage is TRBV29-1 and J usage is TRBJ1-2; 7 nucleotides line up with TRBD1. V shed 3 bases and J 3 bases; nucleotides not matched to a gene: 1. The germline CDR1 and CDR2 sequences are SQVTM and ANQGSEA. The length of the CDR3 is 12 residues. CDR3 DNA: TGCAGCGTTGATCAGGGGGACTATGGCTACACCTTC. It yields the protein CSVDQGDYGYTF.

CDR3 sequence: CASIGSHFGEAFF. For the CDR3, the DNA is TGTGCCAGTATTGGTTCCCATTTCGGTGAAGCTTTCTTT. The chain uses TRBV19 and TRBJ1-1, with D unresolved. V lost 7 bases, J lost 7 bases, and 16 bases lay in between. Germline loops: CDR1 LNHDA, CDR2 SQIVND (reference sequence). CDR3 size: 13 residues.

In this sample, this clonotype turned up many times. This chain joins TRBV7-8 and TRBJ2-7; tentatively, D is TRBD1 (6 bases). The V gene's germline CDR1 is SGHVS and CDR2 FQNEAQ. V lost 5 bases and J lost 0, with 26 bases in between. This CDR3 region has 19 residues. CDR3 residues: CASSGTGSSPPWASYEQYV. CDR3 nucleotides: TGTGCCAGCAGCGGTACAGGGTCCTCCCCACCGTGGGCCTCCTACGAGCAGTACGTC.

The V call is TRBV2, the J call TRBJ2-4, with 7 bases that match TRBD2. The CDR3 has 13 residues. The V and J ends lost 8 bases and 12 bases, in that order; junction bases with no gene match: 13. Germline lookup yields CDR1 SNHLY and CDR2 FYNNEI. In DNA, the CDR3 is TGTGCCAGCGACTCCGGGCCTTCGGGGGGTCAGTACTTC. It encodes CASDSGPSGGQYF.

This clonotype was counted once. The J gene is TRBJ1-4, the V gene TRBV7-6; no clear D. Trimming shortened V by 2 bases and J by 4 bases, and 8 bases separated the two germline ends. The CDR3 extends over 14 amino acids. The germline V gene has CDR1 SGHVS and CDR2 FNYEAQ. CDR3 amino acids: CASSLNGDNEKLFF. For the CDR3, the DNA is TGTGCCAGCAGCTTAAACGGTGATAATGAAAAACTGTTTTTT.

The CDR3 spells CASSPGTAFYEQYF. The CDR3 bases are TGTGCCAGCAGCCCGGGGACAGCTTTCTACGAGCAGTACTTC. The V gene is TRBV7-6, the J gene TRBJ2-7; 7 bases align to TRBD1. V gave up 5 bases and J gave up 3 bases; unmatched junction bases: 7. Germline loops: CDR1 SGHVS, CDR2 FNYEAQ. CDR3 length: 14 residues.

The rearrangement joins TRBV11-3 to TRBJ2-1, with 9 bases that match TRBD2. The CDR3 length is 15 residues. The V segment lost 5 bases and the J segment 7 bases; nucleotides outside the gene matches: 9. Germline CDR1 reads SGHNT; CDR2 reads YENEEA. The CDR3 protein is CASSLTRGGLNEQFF. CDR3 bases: TGTGCCAGCAGCCTAACGCGGGGGGGCTTAAATGAGCAGTTCTTC.

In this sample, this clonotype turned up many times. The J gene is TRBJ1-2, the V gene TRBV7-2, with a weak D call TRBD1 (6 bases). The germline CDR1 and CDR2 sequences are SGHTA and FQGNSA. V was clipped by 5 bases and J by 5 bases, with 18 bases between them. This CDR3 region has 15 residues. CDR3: CASSRQDSGFYGYTF. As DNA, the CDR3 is TGTGCCAGCAGCCGTCAGGACAGTGGCTTTTATGGCTACACCTTC.

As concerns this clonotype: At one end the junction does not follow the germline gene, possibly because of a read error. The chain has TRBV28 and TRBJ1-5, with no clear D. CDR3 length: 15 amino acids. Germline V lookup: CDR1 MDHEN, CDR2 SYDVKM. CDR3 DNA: TGTACCAGCAGTTTATACGGATCCAGCAATCAGCCCCAGCATTTT. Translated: CTSSLYGSSNQPQHF. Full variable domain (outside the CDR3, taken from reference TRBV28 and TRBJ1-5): DVKVTQSSRYLVKRTGEKVFLECVQDMDHENMFWYRQDPGLGLRLIYFSYDVKMKEKGDIPEGYSVSREKKERFSLILESASTNQTSMYLCTSSLYGSSNQPQHFGDGTRLSIL.

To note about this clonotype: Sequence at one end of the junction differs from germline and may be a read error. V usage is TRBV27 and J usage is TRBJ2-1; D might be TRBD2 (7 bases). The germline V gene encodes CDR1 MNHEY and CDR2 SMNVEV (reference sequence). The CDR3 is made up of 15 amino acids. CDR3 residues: CVSSLFGGPYNEQFF. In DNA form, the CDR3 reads TGTGTCAGCAGTTTATTCGGGGGGCCGTACAATGAGCAGTTCTTC.

The CDR3 sequence is CASGLEPGQGYGYTF. Written as DNA, the CDR3 is TGTGCTAGTGGTTTGGAGCCGGGACAGGGATATGGCTACACCTTC. The chain carries TRBV12-5 and TRBJ1-2, with 9 bases lining up with TRBD1. The germline V gene has CDR1 LGHNT and CDR2 FRNRAP. The ends lost 1 base at V and 5 bases at J; junction bases unmatched: 5. The length of the CDR3 is 15 residues.

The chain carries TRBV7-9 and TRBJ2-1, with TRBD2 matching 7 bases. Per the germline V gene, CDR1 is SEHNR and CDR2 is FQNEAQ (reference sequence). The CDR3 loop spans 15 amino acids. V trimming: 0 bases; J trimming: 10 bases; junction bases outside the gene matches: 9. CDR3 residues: CASSLAPTGGREQFF. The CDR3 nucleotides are TGTGCCAGCAGCTTAGCGCCCACGGGGGGAAGGGAGCAGTTCTTC.

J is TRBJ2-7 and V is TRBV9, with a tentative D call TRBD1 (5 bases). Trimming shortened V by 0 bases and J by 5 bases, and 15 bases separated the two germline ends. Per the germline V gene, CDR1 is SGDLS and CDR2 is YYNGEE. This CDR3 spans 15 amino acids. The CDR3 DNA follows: TGTGCCAGCAGCGTAGCTGGTCAGGGTATCAACGAGCAGTACTTC. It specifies CASSVAGQGINEQYF.

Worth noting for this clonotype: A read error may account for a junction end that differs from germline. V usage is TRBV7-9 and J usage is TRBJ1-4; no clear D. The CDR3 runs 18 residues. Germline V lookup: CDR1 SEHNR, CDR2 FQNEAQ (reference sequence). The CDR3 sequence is CASSFADAPFATNERLFF. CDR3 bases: TGTGCCAGCAGCTTCGCGGACGCACCTTTTGCAACTAATGAAAGACTGTTTTTT.

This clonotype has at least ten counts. In DNA form, the CDR3 reads TGTGCCAGCAGCTTGCAGGGGGCCGCCTCTGGAAACACCATATATTTT. The encoded protein is CASSLQGAASGNTIYF. J is TRBJ1-3 and V is TRBV5-5; TRBD1 aligns across 8 bases. CDR3 size: 16 residues. Trimming took 1 base from V and 0 from J; bases not matched to a gene: 3. Germline assignment: CDR1 SGHKS and CDR2 YYEKEE (reference sequence).

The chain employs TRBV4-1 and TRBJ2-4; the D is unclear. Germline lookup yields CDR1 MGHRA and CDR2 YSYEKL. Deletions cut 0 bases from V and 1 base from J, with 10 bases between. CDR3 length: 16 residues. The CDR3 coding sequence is TGCGCCAGCAGCCAAGACAGTCCGGCTGCCAAAAACATTCAGTACTTC. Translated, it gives CASSQDSPAAKNIQYF.

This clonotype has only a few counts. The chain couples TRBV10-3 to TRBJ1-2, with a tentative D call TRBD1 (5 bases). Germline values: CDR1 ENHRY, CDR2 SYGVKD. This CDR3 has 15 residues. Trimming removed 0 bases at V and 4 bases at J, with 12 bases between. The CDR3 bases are TGTGCCATCAGTGAGTCGATCGGGGCAGTCTATGGCTACACCTTC. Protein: CAISESIGAVYGYTF.